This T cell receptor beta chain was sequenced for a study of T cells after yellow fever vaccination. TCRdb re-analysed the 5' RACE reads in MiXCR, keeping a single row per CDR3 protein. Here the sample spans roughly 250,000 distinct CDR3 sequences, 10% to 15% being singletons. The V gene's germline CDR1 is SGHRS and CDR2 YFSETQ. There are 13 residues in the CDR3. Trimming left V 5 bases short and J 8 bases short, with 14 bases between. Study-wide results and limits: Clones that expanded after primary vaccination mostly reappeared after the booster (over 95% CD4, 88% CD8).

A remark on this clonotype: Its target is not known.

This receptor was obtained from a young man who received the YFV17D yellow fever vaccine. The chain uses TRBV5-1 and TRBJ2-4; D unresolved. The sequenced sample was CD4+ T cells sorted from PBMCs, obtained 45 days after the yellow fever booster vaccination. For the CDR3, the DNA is TGCGCCAGCAGTGACGCCCAGGCGGACATTCAGTACTTC. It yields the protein CASSDAQADIQYF.